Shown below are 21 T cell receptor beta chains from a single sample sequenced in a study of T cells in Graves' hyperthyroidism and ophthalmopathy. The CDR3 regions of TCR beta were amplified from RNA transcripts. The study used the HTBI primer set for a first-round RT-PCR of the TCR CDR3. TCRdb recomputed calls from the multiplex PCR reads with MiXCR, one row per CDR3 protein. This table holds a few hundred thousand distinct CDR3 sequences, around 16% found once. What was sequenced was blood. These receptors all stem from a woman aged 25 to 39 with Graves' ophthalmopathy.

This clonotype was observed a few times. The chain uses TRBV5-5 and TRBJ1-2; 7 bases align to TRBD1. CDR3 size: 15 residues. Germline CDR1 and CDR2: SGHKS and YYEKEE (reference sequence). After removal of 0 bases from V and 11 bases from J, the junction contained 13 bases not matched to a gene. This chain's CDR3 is CASSLALDRATRYTF. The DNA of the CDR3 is TGTGCCAGCAGCTTGGCCCTAGACAGGGCTACTAGGTACACCTTC.

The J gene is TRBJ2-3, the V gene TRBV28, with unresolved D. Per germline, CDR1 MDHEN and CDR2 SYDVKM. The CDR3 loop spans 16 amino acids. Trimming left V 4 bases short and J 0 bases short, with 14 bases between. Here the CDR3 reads CASSSRTILSTDTQYF. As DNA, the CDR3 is TGTGCCAGCAGTTCCCGGACGATACTGAGCACAGATACGCAGTATTTT.

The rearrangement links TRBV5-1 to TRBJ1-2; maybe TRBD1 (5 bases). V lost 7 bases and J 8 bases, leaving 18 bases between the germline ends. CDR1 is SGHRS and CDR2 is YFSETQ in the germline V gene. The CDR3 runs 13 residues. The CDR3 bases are TGCGCCAGCTTTTCGGGGCCAAGCAGCGGCTACACCTTC. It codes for CASFSGPSSGYTF.

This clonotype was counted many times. The DNA of the CDR3 is TGTGCCAGCAGTTACCCTAGCGGGAGTTTAAAATACAATGAGCAGTTCTTC. This gives the protein CASSYPSGSLKYNEQFF. The gene calls are TRBV6-2 or TRBV6-3 and TRBJ2-1; 10 bases line up with TRBD2. This CDR3 region has 17 residues. CDR1 MNHEY and CDR2 SVGEGT come from the germline V gene. Unmatched junction bases numbered 8, after V lost 2 bases and J lost 4 bases.

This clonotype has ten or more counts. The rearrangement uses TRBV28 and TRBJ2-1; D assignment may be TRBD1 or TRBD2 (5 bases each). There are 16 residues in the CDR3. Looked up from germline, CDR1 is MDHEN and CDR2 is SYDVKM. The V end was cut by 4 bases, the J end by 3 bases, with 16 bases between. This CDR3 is CASSSNLGPHYNEQFF. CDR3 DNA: TGTGCCAGCAGTTCGAACCTGGGACCACACTACAATGAGCAGTTCTTC.

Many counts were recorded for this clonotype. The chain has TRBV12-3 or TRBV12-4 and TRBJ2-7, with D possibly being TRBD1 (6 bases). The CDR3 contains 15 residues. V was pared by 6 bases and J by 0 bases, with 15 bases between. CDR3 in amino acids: CASSLTGSSSYEQYF. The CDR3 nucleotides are TGTGCCAGCAGCCTGACAGGAAGTAGCTCCTACGAGCAGTACTTC.

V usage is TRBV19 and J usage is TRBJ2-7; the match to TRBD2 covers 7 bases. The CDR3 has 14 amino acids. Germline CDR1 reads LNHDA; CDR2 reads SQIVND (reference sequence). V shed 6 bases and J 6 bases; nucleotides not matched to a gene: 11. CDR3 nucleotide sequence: TGTGCCAGTAGCAACAATCGCGGGAGAGGCGAGCAGTACTTC. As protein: CASSNNRGRGEQYF.

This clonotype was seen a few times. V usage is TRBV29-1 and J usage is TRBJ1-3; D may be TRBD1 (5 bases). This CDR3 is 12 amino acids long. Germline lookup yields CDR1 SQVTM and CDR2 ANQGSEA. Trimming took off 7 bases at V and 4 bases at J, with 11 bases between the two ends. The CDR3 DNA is TGCAGCGCGGACATAGGGGGAAACACCATATATTTT. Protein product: CSADIGGNTIYF.

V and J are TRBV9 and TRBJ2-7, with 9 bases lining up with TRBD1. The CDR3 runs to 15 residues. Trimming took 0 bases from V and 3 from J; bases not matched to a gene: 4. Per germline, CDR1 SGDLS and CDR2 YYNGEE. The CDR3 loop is CASSVGWDRDYEQYF. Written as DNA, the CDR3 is TGTGCCAGCAGCGTAGGTTGGGACAGGGACTACGAGCAGTACTTC.

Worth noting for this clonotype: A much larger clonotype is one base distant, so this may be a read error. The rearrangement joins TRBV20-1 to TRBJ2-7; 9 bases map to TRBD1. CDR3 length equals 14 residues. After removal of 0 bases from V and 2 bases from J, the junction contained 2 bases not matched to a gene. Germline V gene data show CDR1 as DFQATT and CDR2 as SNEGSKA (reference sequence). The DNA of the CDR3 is TGCAGTGCTAGAGACGGGACAGGGCCCTACGAGCAGTACTTC. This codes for CSARDGTGPYEQYF.

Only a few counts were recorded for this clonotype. This CDR3 reads CASSQEMGGRLQETQYF. The CDR3 bases are TGCGCCAGCAGCCAAGAAATGGGGGGACGACTCCAAGAGACCCAGTACTTC. This chain links TRBV4-3 with TRBJ2-5, with D maybe TRBD2 (6 bases). CDR1 and CDR2 from the germline V gene are LGHNA and YSLEER. The CDR3 consists of 17 residues. V lost 0 bases and J 1 base, leaving 15 bases between the germline ends.

This CDR3 is CASSRGQYPQETQYF. The CDR3 DNA follows: TGTGCCAGTAGTCGGGGACAGTACCCCCAAGAGACCCAGTACTTC. The chain has TRBV19 and TRBJ2-5; 7 bases are shared with TRBD1. V trimming: 5 bases; J trimming: 1 base; junction bases outside the gene matches: 7. The CDR3 is 15 residues long. CDR1 is LNHDA and CDR2 is SQIVND in the germline V gene (reference sequence).

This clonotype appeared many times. CDR3 in amino acids: CASGQFQPQHF. Here the CDR3 DNA reads TGTGCCTCTGGGCAGTTTCAGCCCCAGCATTTT. This chain uses TRBV24-1 with TRBJ1-5, with D uncertain. Germline values: CDR1 KGHDR, CDR2 SFDVKD. There are 11 residues in the CDR3. V shed 12 bases and J shed 6 bases, with 11 bases lying between them.

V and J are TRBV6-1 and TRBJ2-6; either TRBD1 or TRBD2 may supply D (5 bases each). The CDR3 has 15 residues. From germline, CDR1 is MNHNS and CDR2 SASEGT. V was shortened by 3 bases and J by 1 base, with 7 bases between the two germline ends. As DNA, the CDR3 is TGTGCCAGCAGTGAGGGGGAATCTGGGGCCAACGTCCTGACTTTC. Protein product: CASSEGESGANVLTF.

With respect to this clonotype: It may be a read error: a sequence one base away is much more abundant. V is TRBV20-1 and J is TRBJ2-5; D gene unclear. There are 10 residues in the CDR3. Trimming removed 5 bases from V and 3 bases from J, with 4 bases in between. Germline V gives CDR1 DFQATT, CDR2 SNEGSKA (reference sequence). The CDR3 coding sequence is TGCAGTGCTTTTAAAGAGACCCAGTACTTC. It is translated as CSAFKETQYF.

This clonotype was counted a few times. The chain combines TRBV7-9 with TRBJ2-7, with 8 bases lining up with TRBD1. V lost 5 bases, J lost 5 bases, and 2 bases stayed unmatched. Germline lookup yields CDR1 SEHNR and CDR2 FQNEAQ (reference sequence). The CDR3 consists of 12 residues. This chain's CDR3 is CASSPGGHEQYF. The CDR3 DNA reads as TGTGCCAGCAGCCCAGGGGGCCACGAGCAGTACTTC.

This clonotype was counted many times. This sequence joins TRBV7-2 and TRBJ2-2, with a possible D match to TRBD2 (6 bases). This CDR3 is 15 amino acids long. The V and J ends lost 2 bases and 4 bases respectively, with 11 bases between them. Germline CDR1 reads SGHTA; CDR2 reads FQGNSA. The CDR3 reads CASSLRLGTTGELFF. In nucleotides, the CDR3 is TGTGCCAGCAGCTTACGACTAGGCACCACCGGGGAGCTGTTTTTT.

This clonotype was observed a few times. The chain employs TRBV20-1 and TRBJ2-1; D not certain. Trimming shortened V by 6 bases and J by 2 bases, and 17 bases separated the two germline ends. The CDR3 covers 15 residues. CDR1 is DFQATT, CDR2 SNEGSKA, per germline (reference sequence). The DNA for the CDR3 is TGCAGTGCCTCGTATGGGCTTCTAACCTACAATGAGCAGTTCTTC. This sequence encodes CSASYGLLTYNEQFF.

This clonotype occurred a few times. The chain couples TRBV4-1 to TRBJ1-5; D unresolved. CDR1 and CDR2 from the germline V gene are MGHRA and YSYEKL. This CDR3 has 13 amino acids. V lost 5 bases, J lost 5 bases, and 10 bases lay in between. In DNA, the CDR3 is TGCGCCAGCAGCAGCCTCAGTGATCAGCCCCAGCATTTT. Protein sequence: CASSSLSDQPQHF.

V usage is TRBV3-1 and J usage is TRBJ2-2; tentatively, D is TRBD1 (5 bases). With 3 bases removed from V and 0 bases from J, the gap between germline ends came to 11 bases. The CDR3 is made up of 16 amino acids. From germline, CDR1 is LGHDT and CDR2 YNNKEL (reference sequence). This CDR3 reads CASSHRGPTNTGELFF. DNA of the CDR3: TGTGCCAGCAGCCATAGGGGCCCCACGAACACCGGGGAGCTGTTTTTT.

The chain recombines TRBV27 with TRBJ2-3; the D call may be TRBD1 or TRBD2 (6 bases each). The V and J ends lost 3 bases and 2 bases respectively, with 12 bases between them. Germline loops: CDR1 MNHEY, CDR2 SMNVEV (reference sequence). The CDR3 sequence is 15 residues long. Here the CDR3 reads CASSFRRDNTDTQYF. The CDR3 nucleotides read TGTGCCAGCAGTTTTAGGCGGGACAACACAGATACGCAGTATTTT.